This T cell receptor (beta chain) was found in a study of cytomegalovirus exposure and HLA in healthy donors. Overall study context: A previous analysis identified approximately 110 million unique TCR beta sequences derived from roughly 190 million T cells. Points from the study as a whole: A later analysis found common viral pathogens apparently linked to several of the most significant clusters. In an earlier analysis, about 87% or about 30%: the productive usage of most TCR beta V segments. Rarity characterized most TCR sequences, yet some public TCRs appeared in many donors.

This clone is a singleton in its sample. As yet, its antigen is unknown. CDR1 SGHTA and CDR2 FQGNSA come from the germline V gene. The V gene lost 5 bases and the J gene lost 4 bases, with 11 bases spanning the gap. This CDR3 has 13 amino acids. Primers for the PCR totalled 60 Vbeta and 13 Jbeta. This table comes from immunoSEQ multiplex PCR, and its TCRdb copy is limited to in-frame clones, with some not included. The top ten clones hold 4% to 5% of a sample with approximately 150,000 clones, approximately 80% of them seen once. Sequencing was carried out using PBMCs. The J gene is TRBJ1-1, the V gene TRBV7-2, with D perhaps matching TRBD1 (6 bases). The receptor was isolated from a woman aged 18 to 35 in good health and CMV-seropositive. The CDR3 nucleotides are TGTGCCAGCAGCCAGGGGCAGGGCACTGAAGCTTTCTTT. This gives the protein CASSQGQGTEAFF.